Listed below are T cell receptor beta chains from one sample, sequenced in a study of blood T cell repertoires in COVID-19. Assay: immunoSEQ multiplex PCR; the TCRdb copy retains only in-frame clones and omits some. The data show about 45,000 clones, about three quarters seen once. The sequenced sample was peripheral blood. The receptor source for this set is a woman aged 70-85 years with acute or convalescent COVID-19. CDR3s include the opening cysteine and the closing phenylalanine or tryptophan. D genes are given only for firm matches. Part of the rows lack a size; the others show once, few, many or a class for expanded clones.

J,length,D,V,size,CDR3
TRBJ2-5,17,TRBD2,TRBV25-1,NA,CASSDFRLAGNQETQYF
TRBJ2-5,15,TRBD2,TRBV9,once,CASSVRPSGIETQYF
TRBJ1-6,17,TRBD1,TRBV6-1,NA,CASSEGRDRGFGSPLHF
TRBJ2-3,18,TRBD2,TRBV4-3,NA,CASSTSGPGVWNTDTQYF
TRBJ1-2,13,NA,TRBV7-9,NA,CASSFGTIAGYTF
TRBJ2-1,15,TRBD2,TRBV7-2,NA,CASSPAGGGYNEQFF
TRBJ1-2,14,NA,TRBV7-9,NA,CASSLQGANYGYTF
TRBJ1-1,12,NA,TRBV12-3/TRBV12-4,few,CASSPGPFEAFF
TRBJ2-2,12,NA,TRBV2,few,CASSERTGELFF
TRBJ2-1,15,TRBD2,TRBV11-2,NA,CASSPGLAGGNEQFF
TRBJ1-1,14,TRBD1,TRBV7-2,NA,CASSLQGAYTEAFF
TRBJ2-3,15,TRBD2,TRBV19,NA,CASRDYSGGEHTQYF
TRBJ2-1,11,NA,TRBV6-5,many,CASRRGGEQFF
TRBJ1-1,15,TRBD1,TRBV7-9,NA,CASSSTGSGNTEAFF
TRBJ2-1,13,NA,TRBV11-2,NA,CASSSWGDNEQFF
TRBJ2-7,15,TRBD1,TRBV7-6,NA,CASSSRGQGSYEQYF
TRBJ1-4,14,NA,TRBV30,NA,CAWAFGGTNEKLFF
TRBJ2-7,14,NA,TRBV20-1,NA,CSASFPSSSYEQYF
TRBJ1-6,15,TRBD1,TRBV7-6,NA,CASSPRTGADSPLHF
TRBJ2-1,14,TRBD2,TRBV2,once,CASSPSGSHNEQFF
TRBJ2-3,14,NA,TRBV7-2,NA,CASSLDVGTDTQYF
TRBJ2-1,17,NA,TRBV5-4,NA,CASSLAAGIRSYNEQFF
TRBJ1-4,15,NA,TRBV6-6,NA,CASSYSSGAAEKLFF
TRBJ2-7,15,NA,TRBV7-9,NA,CASSLATGRDREQYF
TRBJ2-1,17,TRBD2,TRBV5-4,NA,CASSLDRTSGIYNEQFF
TRBJ2-7,12,NA,TRBV18,NA,CASSTSSYEQYF
TRBJ1-2,13,NA,TRBV29-1,NA,CSDLPGQGRGYTF
TRBJ1-5,13,NA,TRBV27,NA,CASSFRGDQPQHF
TRBJ1-3,15,NA,TRBV6-1,NA,CASSEYPGAGNTIYF
TRBJ2-7,14,NA,TRBV9,few,CASSHDVLGHEQYF
TRBJ1-2,16,NA,TRBV7-2,NA,CASSLRGQEGLYGYTF
TRBJ2-7,15,TRBD1,TRBV18,NA,CASSPPGTGRLEQYF
TRBJ1-1,16,NA,TRBV5-1,few,CASSLEAGILGTEAFF
TRBJ2-7,15,NA,TRBV21-1,NA,CASSKRAPQGDEQYF
TRBJ2-6,18,NA,TRBV5-1,NA,CASSLFTGIPSGANVLTF
TRBJ1-6,18,TRBD1,TRBV3-1/TRBV3-2,NA,CASSRGGRGRGLASPLHF
TRBJ2-1,16,NA,TRBV11-3,NA,CASSLGGPGAYNEQFF
TRBJ1-1,11,NA,TRBV12-3/TRBV12-4,NA,CASTSLPGAFF
TRBJ2-7,14,NA,TRBV19,NA,CASSNKAVSYEQYF
TRBJ1-5,12,NA,TRBV6-5,NA,CASSLGAQPQHF
TRBJ2-3,14,NA,TRBV7-9,NA,CASTPGNKENTQYF
TRBJ2-2,15,TRBD1,TRBV7-8,NA,CASSFPTGPTGELFF
TRBJ2-3,16,NA,TRBV7-9,NA,CASSLVFSGSTDTQYF
TRBJ1-1,14,NA,TRBV24-1,NA,CATSSGHGNAEAFF
TRBJ2-1,16,TRBD1,TRBV15,NA,CATSRDPRGRFNEQFF
TRBJ1-5,17,NA,TRBV7-8,NA,CASSVGNRELSNQPQHF
TRBJ2-2,14,NA,TRBV3-1/TRBV3-2,NA,CASSQEKGYGELFF
TRBJ2-1,15,NA,TRBV28,NA,CASSLGGYSYNEQFF
TRBJ2-3,19,TRBD2,TRBV10-2,NA,CASSELVSGGTFSTDTQYF
TRBJ2-1,17,TRBD2,TRBV18,NA,CASSPSGGISSYNEQFF
TRBJ1-2,12,NA,TRBV28,NA,CASSVGTPGYTF
TRBJ2-5,15,TRBD1,TRBV7-3,NA,CASSLGGQGRETQYF
TRBJ2-2,14,NA,TRBV29-1,NA,CSALGQGGTGELFF
TRBJ1-5,16,TRBD1,TRBV5-5,NA,CASSWGTGNSNQPQHF